A selection of T cell receptor beta chains follows, all from one sample in a study of Graves' ophthalmopathy and Graves' hyperthyroidism. One entry per CDR3 protein, called by TCRdb with MiXCR from the multiplex PCR reads. The data contain about 1.1 million distinct CDR3 sequences, around a third of them singletons. Sequenced: peripheral blood or thyroid tissue (not recorded which). The receptors derive from an adult man with Graves' hyperthyroidism. CDR3s include the opening cysteine and the closing phenylalanine or tryptophan. A D gene is named only where the DNA matches it firmly. Only some rows state a clone size, as once, few, many or a class for expanded clones.

CDR3nt,CDR3aa,j_gene,v_gene,d_gene,abundance
TGTGCCATTCCGACCGGGACAGGGGGCGATGATGGCTACACCTTC,CAIPTGTGGDDGYTF,TRBJ1-2,TRBV2,TRBD1,NA
TGTGCCAGCAGCTTCGGTGACAGAGAAAAACTGTTTTTT,CASSFGDREKLFF,TRBJ1-4,TRBV7-3,NA,NA
TGTGCCAGCAGCTTCAGGGCGAATGAAAAACTGTTTTTT,CASSFRANEKLFF,TRBJ1-4,TRBV7-9,NA,many
TGTGCCAGCAGCCTATGGGACAGGGTCGGTCAGCCCCAGTACTTC,CASSLWDRVGQPQYF,TRBJ2-5,TRBV7-9,TRBD1,NA
TGTGCCAGCAGTCTTATATCAGGGGGCGGCAATCAGCCCCAGCATTTT,CASSLISGGGNQPQHF,TRBJ1-5,TRBV7-2,TRBD1,NA
TGCGCCAGCAGTGAGTCGACGGAGGCTAGCGGTCACACCGGGGAGCTGTTTTTT,CASSESTEASGHTGELFF,TRBJ2-2,TRBV10-1,TRBD2,once
TGTGCCACCAGTGATTGGGGGACGATCAATGAGCAGTTCTTC,CATSDWGTINEQFF,TRBJ2-1,TRBV24-1,NA,NA
TGTGCACACCCGGGGGAAGGGAACTATGGCTACACCTTC,CAHPGEGNYGYTF,TRBJ1-2,TRBV25-1,NA,NA
TGTGCCAGCCGGGACAGCCTCAATTCACCCCTCCACTTT,CASRDSLNSPLHF,TRBJ1-6,TRBV25-1,TRBD1,NA
TGTGCCAGCAGCTCGGGACAGGGGCTCACCGGGGAGCTGTTTTTT,CASSSGQGLTGELFF,TRBJ2-2,TRBV11-1,TRBD1,few
TGTGCCAGCAGTGAATTCGGGGGGCTGAACGGCGCCGATGAGCAGTTCTTC,CASSEFGGLNGADEQFF,TRBJ2-1,TRBV25-1,NA,NA
TGTGCCAGCACCACCGGGGCGGGCTACGAGCAGTACTTC,CASTTGAGYEQYF,TRBJ2-7,TRBV10-2,NA,NA
TGTGCCATCAGTGATCGAGTGGGCAACTATGGCTACACCTTC,CAISDRVGNYGYTF,TRBJ1-2,TRBV10-3,NA,NA
TGCGCCAGCAGCTTGGGGGCAGGGGGCGCTGAAGCTTTCTTT,CASSLGAGGAEAFF,TRBJ1-1,TRBV5-1,TRBD1,NA